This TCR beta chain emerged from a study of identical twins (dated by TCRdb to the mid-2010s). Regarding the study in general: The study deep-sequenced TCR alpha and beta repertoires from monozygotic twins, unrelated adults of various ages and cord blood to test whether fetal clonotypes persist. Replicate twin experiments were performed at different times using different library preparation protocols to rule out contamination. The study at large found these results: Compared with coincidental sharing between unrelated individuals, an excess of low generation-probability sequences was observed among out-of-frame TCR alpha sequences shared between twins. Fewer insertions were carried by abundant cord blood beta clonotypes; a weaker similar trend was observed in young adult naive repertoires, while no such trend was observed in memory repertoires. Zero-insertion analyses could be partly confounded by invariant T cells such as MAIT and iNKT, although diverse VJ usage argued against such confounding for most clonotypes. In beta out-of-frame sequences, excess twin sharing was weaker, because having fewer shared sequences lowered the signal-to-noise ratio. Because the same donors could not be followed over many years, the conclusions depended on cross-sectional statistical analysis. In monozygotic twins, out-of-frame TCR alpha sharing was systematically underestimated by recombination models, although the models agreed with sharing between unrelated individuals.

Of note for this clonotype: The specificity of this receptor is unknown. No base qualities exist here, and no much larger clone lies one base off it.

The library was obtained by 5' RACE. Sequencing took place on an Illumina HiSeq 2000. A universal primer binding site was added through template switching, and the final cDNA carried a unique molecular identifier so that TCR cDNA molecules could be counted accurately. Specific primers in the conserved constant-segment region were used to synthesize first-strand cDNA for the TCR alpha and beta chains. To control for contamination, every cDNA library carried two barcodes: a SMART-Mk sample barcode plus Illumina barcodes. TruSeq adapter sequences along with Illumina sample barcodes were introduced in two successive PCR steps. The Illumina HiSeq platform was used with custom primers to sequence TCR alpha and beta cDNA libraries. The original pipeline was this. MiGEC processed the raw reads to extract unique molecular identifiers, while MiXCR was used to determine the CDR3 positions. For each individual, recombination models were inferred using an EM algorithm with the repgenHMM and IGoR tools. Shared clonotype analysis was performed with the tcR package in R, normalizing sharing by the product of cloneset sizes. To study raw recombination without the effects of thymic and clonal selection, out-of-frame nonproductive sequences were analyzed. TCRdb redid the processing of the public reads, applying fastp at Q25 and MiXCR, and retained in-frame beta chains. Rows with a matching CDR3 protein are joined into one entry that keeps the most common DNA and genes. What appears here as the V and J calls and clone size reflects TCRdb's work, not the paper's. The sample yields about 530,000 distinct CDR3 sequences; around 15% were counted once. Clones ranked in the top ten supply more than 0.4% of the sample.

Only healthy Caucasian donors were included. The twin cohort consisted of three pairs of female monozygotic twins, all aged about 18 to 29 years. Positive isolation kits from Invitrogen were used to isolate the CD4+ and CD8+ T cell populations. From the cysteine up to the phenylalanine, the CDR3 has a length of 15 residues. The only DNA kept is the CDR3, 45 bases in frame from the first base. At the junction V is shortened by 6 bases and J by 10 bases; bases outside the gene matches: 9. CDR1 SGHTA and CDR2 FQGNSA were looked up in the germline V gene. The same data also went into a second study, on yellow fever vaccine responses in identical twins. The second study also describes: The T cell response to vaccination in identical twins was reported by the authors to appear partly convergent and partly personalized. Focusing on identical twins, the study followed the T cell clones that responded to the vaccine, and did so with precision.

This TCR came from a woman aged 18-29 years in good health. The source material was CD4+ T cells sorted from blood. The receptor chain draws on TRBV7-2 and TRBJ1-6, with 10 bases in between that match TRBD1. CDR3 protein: CASRATGGVGSPLHF. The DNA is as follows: TGTGCCAGCAGGGCGACAGGGGGCGTGGGCTCACCCCTCCACTTT.